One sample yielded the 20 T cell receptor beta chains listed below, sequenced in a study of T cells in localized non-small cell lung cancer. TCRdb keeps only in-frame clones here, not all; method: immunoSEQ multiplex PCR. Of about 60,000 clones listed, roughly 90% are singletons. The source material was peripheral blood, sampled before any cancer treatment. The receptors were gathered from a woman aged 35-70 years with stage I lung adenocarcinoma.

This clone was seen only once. The CDR3 sequence: CASSPVPMFFRAFF. CDR3 in DNA: TGTGCCAGCTCACCAGTGCCCATGTTTTTTCGGGCTTTCTTT. The genes are TRBV18 and TRBJ1-1; no clear D gene. CDR1 and CDR2 from the germline V gene are KGHSH and LQKENI. Trimming pared 2 bases from V and 11 bases from J, leaving 18 bases between. The length of the CDR3 is 14 residues.

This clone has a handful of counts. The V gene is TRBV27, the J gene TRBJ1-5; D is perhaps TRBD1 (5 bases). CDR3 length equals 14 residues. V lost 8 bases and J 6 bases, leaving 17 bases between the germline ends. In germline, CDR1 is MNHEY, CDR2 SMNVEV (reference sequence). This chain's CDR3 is CASQPGGTSQPQHF. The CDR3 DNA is TGTGCCAGCCAGCCCGGAGGGACTTCTCAGCCCCAGCATTTT.

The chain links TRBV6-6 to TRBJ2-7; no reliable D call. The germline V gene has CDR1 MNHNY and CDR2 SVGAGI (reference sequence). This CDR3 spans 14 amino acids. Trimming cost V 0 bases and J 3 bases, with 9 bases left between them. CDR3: CASSYSSRGYEQYF. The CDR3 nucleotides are TGTGCCAGCAGTTACTCGTCTCGTGGCTACGAGCAGTACTTC.

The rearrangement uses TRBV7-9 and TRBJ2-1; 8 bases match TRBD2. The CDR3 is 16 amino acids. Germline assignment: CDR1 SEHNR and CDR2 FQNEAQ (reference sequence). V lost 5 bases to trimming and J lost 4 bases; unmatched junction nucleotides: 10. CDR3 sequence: CASSQVGLAPYNEQFF. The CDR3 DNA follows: TGTGCCAGCAGCCAAGTAGGACTAGCCCCGTACAATGAGCAGTTCTTC.

In DNA form, the CDR3 reads TGTGCCAGTGGTCTCGGAGTGGGGAACTATGGCTACACCTTC. Amino acid sequence: CASGLGVGNYGYTF. The V and J genes are TRBV6-1 and TRBJ1-2; D unresolved. Germline V lookup: CDR1 MNHNS, CDR2 SASEGT. This CDR3 region has 14 residues. V was trimmed by 9 bases and J by 2 bases, leaving 16 bases between them.

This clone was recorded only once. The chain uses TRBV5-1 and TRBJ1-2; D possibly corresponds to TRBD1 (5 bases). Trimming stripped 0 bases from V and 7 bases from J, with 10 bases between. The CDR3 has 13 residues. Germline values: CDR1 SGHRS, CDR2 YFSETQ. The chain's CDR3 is CASSLVGGVGYTF. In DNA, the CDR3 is TGCGCCAGCAGCTTGGTTGGGGGAGTTGGCTACACCTTC.

CDR3 nucleotides: TGTGCCAGCAGCTTGGTATCTGGAAACACCATATATTTT. It codes for CASSLVSGNTIYF. The chain links TRBV5-6 to TRBJ1-3; D not resolved. V was cut by 0 bases and J by 1 base, with 2 bases left in between. Germline CDR1 SGHDT, CDR2 YYEEEE. The CDR3 contains 13 residues.

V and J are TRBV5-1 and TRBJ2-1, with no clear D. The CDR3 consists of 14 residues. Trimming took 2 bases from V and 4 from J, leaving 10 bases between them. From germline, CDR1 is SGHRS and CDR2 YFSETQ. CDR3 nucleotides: TGCGCCAGCAGCTTACAAATTCAATACAATGAGCAGTTCTTC. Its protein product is CASSLQIQYNEQFF.

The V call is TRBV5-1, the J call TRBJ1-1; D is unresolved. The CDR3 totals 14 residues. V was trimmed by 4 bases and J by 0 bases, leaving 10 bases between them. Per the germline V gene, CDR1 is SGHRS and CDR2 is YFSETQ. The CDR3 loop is CASSAWTVNTEAFF. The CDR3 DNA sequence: TGCGCCAGCAGCGCCTGGACGGTGAACACTGAAGCTTTCTTT.

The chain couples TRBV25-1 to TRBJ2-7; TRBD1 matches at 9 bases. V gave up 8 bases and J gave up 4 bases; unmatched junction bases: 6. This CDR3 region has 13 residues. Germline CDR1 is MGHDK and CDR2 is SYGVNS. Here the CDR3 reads CASGGQGGYEQYF. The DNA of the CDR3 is TGTGCCAGCGGGGGACAGGGTGGGTACGAGCAGTACTTC.

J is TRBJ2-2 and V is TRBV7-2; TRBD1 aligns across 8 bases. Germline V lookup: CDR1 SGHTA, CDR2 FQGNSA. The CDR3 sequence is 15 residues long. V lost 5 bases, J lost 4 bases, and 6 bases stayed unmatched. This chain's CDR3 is CASSLDRAITGELFF. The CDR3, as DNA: TGTGCCAGCAGCCTGGACAGGGCTATCACCGGGGAGCTGTTTTTT.

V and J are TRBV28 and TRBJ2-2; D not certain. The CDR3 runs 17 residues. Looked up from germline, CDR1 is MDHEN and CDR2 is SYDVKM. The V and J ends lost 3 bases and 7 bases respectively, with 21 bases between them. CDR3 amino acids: CASSLSVGTEYSGELFF. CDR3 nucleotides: TGTGCCAGCAGTTTGAGCGTTGGTACAGAATATAGCGGGGAGCTGTTTTTT.

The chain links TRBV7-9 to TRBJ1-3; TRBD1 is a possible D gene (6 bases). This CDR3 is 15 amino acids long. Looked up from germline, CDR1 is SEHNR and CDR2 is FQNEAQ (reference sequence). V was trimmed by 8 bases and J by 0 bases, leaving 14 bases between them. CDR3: CASSNGGTSGNTIYF. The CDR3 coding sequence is TGTGCCAGCTCGAACGGGGGCACCTCTGGAAACACCATATATTTT.

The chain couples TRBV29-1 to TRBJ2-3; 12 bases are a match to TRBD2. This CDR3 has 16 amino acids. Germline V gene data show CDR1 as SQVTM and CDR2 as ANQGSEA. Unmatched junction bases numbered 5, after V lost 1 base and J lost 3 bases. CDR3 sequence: CSVEALAGGPTDTQYF. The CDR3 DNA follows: TGCAGCGTTGAAGCGCTAGCGGGAGGGCCTACAGATACGCAGTATTTT.

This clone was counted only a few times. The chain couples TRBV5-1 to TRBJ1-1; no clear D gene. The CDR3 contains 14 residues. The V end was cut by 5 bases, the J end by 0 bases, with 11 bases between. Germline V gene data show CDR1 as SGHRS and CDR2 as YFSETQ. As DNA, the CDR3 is TGCGCCAGCAGTACCAGTAACTTGAACACTGAAGCTTTCTTT. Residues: CASSTSNLNTEAFF.

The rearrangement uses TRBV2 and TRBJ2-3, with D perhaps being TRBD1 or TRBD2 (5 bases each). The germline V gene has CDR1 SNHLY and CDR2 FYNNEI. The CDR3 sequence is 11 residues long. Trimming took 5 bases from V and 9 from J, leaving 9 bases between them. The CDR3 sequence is CASSLGDTQYF. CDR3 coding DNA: TGTGCCAGCAGTCTCGGGGACACGCAGTATTTT. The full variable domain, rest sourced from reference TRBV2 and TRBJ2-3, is EPEVTQTPSHQVTQMGQEVILRCVPISNHLYFYWYRQILGQKVEFLVSFYNNEISEKSEIFDDQFSVERPDGSNFTLKIRSTKLEDSAMYFCASSLGDTQYFGPGTRLTVL.

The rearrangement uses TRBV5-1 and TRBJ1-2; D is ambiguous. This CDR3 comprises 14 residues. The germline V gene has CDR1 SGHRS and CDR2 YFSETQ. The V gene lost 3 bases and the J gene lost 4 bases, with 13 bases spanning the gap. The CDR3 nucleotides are TGCGCCAGCAGCTCGGGTTTTGGAGGCTATGGCTACACCTTC. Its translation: CASSSGFGGYGYTF.

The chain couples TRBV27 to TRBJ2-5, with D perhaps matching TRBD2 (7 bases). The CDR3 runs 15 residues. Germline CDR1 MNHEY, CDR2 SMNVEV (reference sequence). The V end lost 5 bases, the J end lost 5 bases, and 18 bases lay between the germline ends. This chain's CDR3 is CASSQEGGRSETQYF. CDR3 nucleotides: TGTGCCAGCAGTCAGGAGGGGGGGAGGTCGGAGACCCAGTACTTC.

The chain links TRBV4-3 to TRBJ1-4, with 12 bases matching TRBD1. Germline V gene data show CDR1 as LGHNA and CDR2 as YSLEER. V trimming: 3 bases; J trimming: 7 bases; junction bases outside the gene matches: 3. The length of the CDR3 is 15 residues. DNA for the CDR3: TGCGCCAGCAGCCAGGGGACAGGGGGCGGTGAAAAACTGTTTTTT. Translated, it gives CASSQGTGGGEKLFF.

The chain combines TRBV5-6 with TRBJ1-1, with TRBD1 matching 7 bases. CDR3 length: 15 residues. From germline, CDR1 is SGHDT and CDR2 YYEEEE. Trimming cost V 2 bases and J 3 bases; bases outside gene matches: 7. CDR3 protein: CASSLSTGRYTEAFF. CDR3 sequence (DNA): TGTGCCAGCAGCTTATCGACAGGGAGGTACACTGAAGCTTTCTTT. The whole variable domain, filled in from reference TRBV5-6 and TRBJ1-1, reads DAGVTQSPTHLIKTRGQQVTLRCSPKSGHDTVSWYQQALGQGPQFIFQYYEEEERQRGNFPDRFSGHQFPNYSSELNVNALLLGDSALYLCASSLSTGRYTEAFFGQGTRLTVV.